This T cell receptor (beta chain) stems from a study of CD8 T cells in ankylosing spondylitis. The CDR3 runs 17 residues. CDR1 is SGHTA and CDR2 is FQGNSA in the germline V gene. The ends lost 2 bases at V and 7 bases at J; junction bases unmatched: 11. TCRdb used MiXCR to reprocess the 5' RACE reads, holding one entry per CDR3 protein. The sample has 130,000 or so distinct CDR3 sequences; more than 6.5% are singletons. This clonotype was seen many times. The TCR sequence derives from a male donor with ankylosing spondylitis or in good health (not recorded which). The J gene is TRBJ2-2, the V gene TRBV7-2; TRBD2 matches 9 bases. Source material: blood, either unsorted or a sorted T cell fraction (not recorded which). The CDR3 sequence: CASSLSLAGGLGGELFF. The CDR3 region has the DNA TGTGCCAGCAGCTTAAGTTTGGCGGGAGGGCTCGGCGGGGAGCTGTTTTTT.